This T cell receptor beta chain stems from a study of blood T cell repertoires in COVID-19. Study details: T cells, B-cell-depleted T cells, or PBMCs provided the cDNA or gDNA that served as material.

This clone was detected a few times. The CDR3 contains 16 residues. CDR1 MNHEY and CDR2 SMNVEV come from the germline V gene (reference sequence). With 8 bases removed from V and 4 bases from J, the gap between germline ends came to 21 bases. Assay: immunoSEQ multiplex PCR; the TCRdb copy retains only in-frame clones and omits some. Of 120,000 to 150,000 clones in the sample, roughly four fifths were seen once. The sequenced sample was peripheral blood. The chain has TRBV27 and TRBJ1-5, with D hard to call. This clonotype originated in a human donor in a cohort sampled during active COVID-19. The CDR3 loop reads CASQRGERFKNQPQHF. The CDR3 nucleotides read TGTGCCAGCCAGCGGGGTGAACGCTTCAAGAATCAGCCCCAGCATTTT.